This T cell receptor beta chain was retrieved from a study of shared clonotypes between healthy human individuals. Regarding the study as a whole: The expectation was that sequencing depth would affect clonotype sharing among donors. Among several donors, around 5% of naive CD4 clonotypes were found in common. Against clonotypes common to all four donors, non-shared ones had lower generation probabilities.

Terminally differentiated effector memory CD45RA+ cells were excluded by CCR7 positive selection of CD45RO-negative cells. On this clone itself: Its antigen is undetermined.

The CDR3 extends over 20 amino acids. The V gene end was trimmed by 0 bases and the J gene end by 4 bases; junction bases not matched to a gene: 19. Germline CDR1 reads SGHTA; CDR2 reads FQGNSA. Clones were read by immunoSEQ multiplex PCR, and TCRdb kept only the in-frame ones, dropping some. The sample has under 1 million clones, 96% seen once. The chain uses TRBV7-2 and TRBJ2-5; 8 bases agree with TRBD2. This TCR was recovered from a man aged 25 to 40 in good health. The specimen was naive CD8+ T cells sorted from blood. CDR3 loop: CASSLARGLAGFNRRETQYF. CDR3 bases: TGTGCCAGCAGCTTAGCCCGAGGACTAGCAGGTTTTAATCGTCGAGAGACCCAGTACTTC.